A single sample gave rise to the 7 T cell receptor beta chains below, sequenced in a study of T cells in Graves' hyperthyroidism and ophthalmopathy. Researchers amplified the TCR beta CDR3 regions from RNA transcripts. A first-round RT-PCR of the TCR CDR3 used the HTBI primer set. Using its own MiXCR run on the multiplex PCR reads, TCRdb lists one record per CDR3 protein. The table includes roughly 630,000 distinct CDR3 sequences, 15% to 17% detected once. The specimen was blood. The receptor set was obtained from a woman aged 30 to 39 with Graves' hyperthyroidism.

In the case of this clonotype: This may come from a read error, since a much larger clone is one base off. V is TRBV7-2 and J is TRBJ2-1; 8 bases are a match to TRBD1. The J call may be in error: the DNA end matches TRBJ2-7 better. This CDR3 region has 14 residues. Germline CDR1 reads SGHTA; CDR2 reads FQGNSA. The DNA of the CDR3 is TGTGCCAGCAGCCCCGGGACAGGCTACAATGAGCAGTACTTC. It is translated as CASSPGTGYNEQYF.

The table lists this clonotype with many counts. The rearrangement links TRBV27 to TRBJ1-5, with unresolved D. Germline CDR1 and CDR2: MNHEY and SMNVEV (reference sequence). The CDR3 consists of 14 residues. V lost 6 bases, J lost 1 base, and 10 bases lay in between. This chain's CDR3 is CASSPGLSNQPQHF. CDR3 coding DNA: TGTGCCAGCAGCCCCGGACTAAGCAATCAGCCCCAGCATTTT.

The table lists this clonotype with many counts. V usage is TRBV27 and J usage is TRBJ1-2, with TRBD1 matching 8 bases. The ends lost 6 bases at V and 2 bases at J; junction bases unmatched: 11. The V gene's germline CDR1 is MNHEY and CDR2 SMNVEV (reference sequence). The CDR3 is made up of 16 amino acids. CDR3 protein: CASRPPGQVRNYGYTF. The CDR3 DNA follows: TGTGCCAGCAGACCCCCGGGACAGGTCCGGAACTATGGCTACACCTTC.

In this sample, this clonotype turned up many times. This chain joins TRBV2 and TRBJ2-5; a possible D gene is TRBD1 (5 bases). This CDR3 comprises 14 residues. Trimming took off 3 bases at V and 4 bases at J, with 12 bases between the two ends. Germline CDR1 SNHLY, CDR2 FYNNEI. The CDR3 DNA sequence: TGTGCCAGCAGTGATCCTGTGACAGTAGAGACCCAGTACTTC. This translates into CASSDPVTVETQYF.

This sequence joins TRBV24-1 and TRBJ2-5; 10 positions match TRBD2. V was pared by 7 bases and J by 5 bases, with 6 bases of the junction left unmatched. This CDR3 region has 14 residues. Germline lookup yields CDR1 KGHDR and CDR2 SFDVKD. The CDR3: CATRSSGSTETQYF. The CDR3 DNA reads TGTGCCACCAGATCTAGCGGGAGTACTGAGACCCAGTACTTC.

This clonotype was observed many times. J is TRBJ1-3 and V is TRBV5-1; a weak D match, TRBD1 (6 bases). The CDR3 consists of 15 residues. CDR1 SGHRS and CDR2 YFSETQ come from the germline V gene. V was pared by 4 bases and J by 3 bases, with 14 bases between. The CDR3 nucleotides read TGCGCCAGCAGCGCAGAACAGGGTAATGGAAACACCATATATTTT. Translating it yields CASSAEQGNGNTIYF.

As concerns this clonotype: No conserved phenylalanine or tryptophan is present at the end of the CDR3, so a read error is the likely explanation. The V gene is TRBV5-1, the J gene TRBJ2-5, with 12 positions matching TRBD2. The J segment lost 4 bases and the V segment lost 3 bases, leaving 1 base of the junction unmatched. This CDR3 is 14 amino acids long. Germline loops: CDR1 SGHRS, CDR2 YFSETQ. CDR3 nucleotides: TGCGCCAGCAGCTCGGGACTAGCGGGAGAGACCCAGTACCTC. Its protein product is CASSSGLAGETQYL.